This is a list of T cell receptor beta chains from one sample in a study of CD8 T cells in ankylosing spondylitis. Each CDR3 protein gets one entry after TCRdb re-called the 5' RACE reads with MiXCR. The table records approximately 200,000 distinct CDR3 sequences, about 13% of them present only once. Source material: blood, either unsorted or a sorted T cell fraction (not recorded which). These TCRs come from a male donor with ankylosing spondylitis or in good health (not recorded which). CDR3s include the opening cysteine and the closing phenylalanine or tryptophan. Fields, in order: V gene, clone size, J gene, D gene, CDR3 DNA, CDR3 protein. D genes are given only for firm matches. Clone size appears in some rows only: once, few, many, or a class for an expanded clone.

v_gene: TRBV11-2
abundance: few
j_gene: TRBJ2-3
d_gene: .
CDR3nt: TGTGCCAGCAGCTTACGGCGGCCAGGGGCAGAAGATACGCAGTATTTT
CDR3aa: CASSLRRPGAEDTQYF

v_gene: TRBV4-2
abundance: .
j_gene: TRBJ2-3
d_gene: .
CDR3nt: TGTGCCATCGGCCGCCCGCTATCATTGCTCACAGATACGCAGTATTTT
CDR3aa: CAIGRPLSLLTDTQYF

v_gene: TRBV21-1
abundance: .
j_gene: TRBJ2-3
d_gene: .
CDR3nt: TGTGCCAGCAGCAAAGACTTCGCGGGAGGGCTTCGGACAGATACGCAGTATTTT
CDR3aa: CASSKDFAGGLRTDTQYF

v_gene: TRBV4-1
abundance: few
j_gene: TRBJ1-2
d_gene: .
CDR3nt: TGCGCCAGCAGCCGAGGGGTGTGGGAGGTTAACAATGGCTACACCTTC
CDR3aa: CASSRGVWEVNNGYTF

v_gene: TRBV3-1
abundance: many
j_gene: TRBJ2-1
d_gene: TRBD2
CDR3nt: TGTGCCAGCAGCTCCACTAGCGGAGGGCTCTTTAGCTCCTACAATGAGCAGTTCTTC
CDR3aa: CASSSTSGGLFSSYNEQFF

v_gene: TRBV4-1
abundance: .
j_gene: TRBJ2-7
d_gene: TRBD2
CDR3nt: TGCGCCAGCAGCCAATTGCCCGCTAGCGGGGGTTCCTACGAGCAGTACTTC
CDR3aa: CASSQLPASGGSYEQYF

v_gene: TRBV11-2
abundance: few
j_gene: TRBJ2-3
d_gene: .
CDR3nt: TGTGCCAGCAGCTTAGATCGCAGTCCCAGACGGGATACGCAGTATTTT
CDR3aa: CASSLDRSPRRDTQYF

v_gene: TRBV7-9
abundance: .
j_gene: TRBJ2-1
d_gene: TRBD1
CDR3nt: TGTGCCAGCAGCCCCAAGTACAGGGGGACCCCCTACAATGAGCAGTTCTTC
CDR3aa: CASSPKYRGTPYNEQFF

v_gene: TRBV2
abundance: .
j_gene: TRBJ2-5
d_gene: TRBD2
CDR3nt: TGTGCCAGCAGAAGGGAGGGCGGGGAGACCCAGTACTTC
CDR3aa: CASRREGGETQYF

v_gene: TRBV7-2
abundance: many
j_gene: TRBJ2-1
d_gene: .
CDR3nt: TGTGCCAGCAGCTCATGGACTGGTAGCAATGAGCAGTTCTTC
CDR3aa: CASSSWTGSNEQFF

v_gene: TRBV10-3
abundance: many
j_gene: TRBJ2-2
d_gene: .
CDR3nt: TGTGCCATCGGAGGCCCATCGACCGTGGGGGAGCTGTTTTTT
CDR3aa: CAIGGPSTVGELFF

v_gene: TRBV28
abundance: few
j_gene: TRBJ2-5
d_gene: .
CDR3nt: TGTGCCACCAATACCGGGCCAACTGACGGAGAGACCCAGTACTTC
CDR3aa: CATNTGPTDGETQYF

v_gene: TRBV4-1
abundance: many
j_gene: TRBJ2-1
d_gene: .
CDR3nt: TGCGCCAGCAGCCAAGAGAGATACAATGAGCAGTTCTTC
CDR3aa: CASSQERYNEQFF

v_gene: TRBV4-1
abundance: .
j_gene: TRBJ2-5
d_gene: .
CDR3nt: TGCGCCAGCAGCCAAGATGCCCGGGGGGAGACCCAGTACTTC
CDR3aa: CASSQDARGETQYF

v_gene: TRBV7-9
abundance: few
j_gene: TRBJ2-7
d_gene: .
CDR3nt: TGTGCCACCCCCAGAGGGGATCGGGACGAGCAGTACTTC
CDR3aa: CATPRGDRDEQYF

v_gene: TRBV4-1
abundance: few
j_gene: TRBJ2-6
d_gene: .
CDR3nt: TGCGCCAGCAGCCAAGCAGGGGCTGGGGCCAACGTCCTGACTTTC
CDR3aa: CASSQAGAGANVLTF

v_gene: TRBV6-1
abundance: few
j_gene: TRBJ2-1
d_gene: .
CDR3nt: TGTGCCAGCAGTCAATCAGGGGCCCCCCGGTACAATGAGCAGTTCTTC
CDR3aa: CASSQSGAPRYNEQFF

v_gene: TRBV5-1
abundance: .
j_gene: TRBJ2-1
d_gene: TRBD2
CDR3nt: TGCGCCAGCAGAGATAAACCGGGACTAGCGCGATACAATGAGCAGTTCTTC
CDR3aa: CASRDKPGLARYNEQFF

v_gene: TRBV7-8
abundance: few
j_gene: TRBJ2-5
d_gene: .
CDR3nt: TGTGCCAGCAGCTTTGATACTAGCCTTCAAGAGACCCAGTACTTC
CDR3aa: CASSFDTSLQETQYF

v_gene: TRBV4-1
abundance: few
j_gene: TRBJ2-1
d_gene: TRBD2
CDR3nt: TGCGCCAGCAGCACTCGAAACGGACTAGCGGGAGACAATGAGCAGTTCTTC
CDR3aa: CASSTRNGLAGDNEQFF

v_gene: TRBV10-2
abundance: .
j_gene: TRBJ2-1
d_gene: TRBD1
CDR3nt: TGCGCCAGCAGAGGACAGGGGGGCTATGAGCAGTTCTTC
CDR3aa: CASRGQGGYEQFF

v_gene: TRBV4-1
abundance: .
j_gene: TRBJ2-2
d_gene: TRBD1
CDR3nt: TGCGCCAGCAGCCAAGCCGGGACAGGTAACACCGGGGAGCTGTTTTTT
CDR3aa: CASSQAGTGNTGELFF

v_gene: TRBV20-1
abundance: few
j_gene: TRBJ2-1
d_gene: TRBD2
CDR3nt: TGCAGTGCTAGAGATACCGGACTAGGCGATGCGAATGAGCAGTTCTTC
CDR3aa: CSARDTGLGDANEQFF

v_gene: TRBV14
abundance: .
j_gene: TRBJ2-3
d_gene: .
CDR3nt: TGTGCCAGCAGCCTGGGGCCAACCCCCACAGATACGCAGTATTTT
CDR3aa: CASSLGPTPTDTQYF

v_gene: TRBV7-9
abundance: few
j_gene: TRBJ2-7
d_gene: TRBD2
CDR3nt: TGTGCCAGCAGCCCCCCAGTCGGGACTAACCCTGAGCGGCAGTACTTC
CDR3aa: CASSPPVGTNPERQYF

v_gene: TRBV12-3/TRBV12-4
abundance: .
j_gene: TRBJ2-2
d_gene: .
CDR3nt: TGTGCCAGCAGTTTACAGGGTGGACCGGCCGGGGAGCTGTTTTTT
CDR3aa: CASSLQGGPAGELFF

v_gene: TRBV7-9
abundance: few
j_gene: TRBJ1-4
d_gene: TRBD1
CDR3nt: TGTGCCAGCAGCTCAACCGGGACAGCGAATGAAAAACTGTTTTTT
CDR3aa: CASSSTGTANEKLFF